This T cell receptor (beta chain) appears in the sequencing data of a study of shared clonotypes between healthy human individuals. At the level of the study: Donors consisted of a couple of women and three men between 18 and 49. CD8 memory received one plate per donor, CD8 naive two, CD4 memory three and CD4 naive three. Study conclusions and caveats: Memory subsets generally showed lower estimated richness than naive subsets.

As concerns this clone: Its target is unknown.

Only in-frame clones appear in the TCRdb table, and some are missing; sequencing was by immunoSEQ multiplex PCR. This table has around 700,000 clones, 60% to 80% appearing once. The source is a woman younger than 45 in good health. The sequencing sample was made of memory CD4+ T cells sorted from blood. Subset: CD45RA-negative fraction.

This chain's CDR3 is CASMREGRVYEQYF. In nucleotides, the CDR3 is TGTGCCAGCATGCGGGAGGGCCGAGTTTACGAGCAGTACTTC. The chain combines TRBV5-6 with TRBJ2-7; 9 bases match TRBD2. The CDR3 length is 14 residues. V trimming: 6 bases; J trimming: 4 bases; junction bases outside the gene matches: 8. CDR1 SGHDT and CDR2 YYEEEE come from the germline V gene. Together with reference TRBV5-6 and TRBJ2-7, the CDR3 gives the full variable domain: DAGVTQSPTHLIKTRGQQVTLRCSPKSGHDTVSWYQQALGQGPQFIFQYYEEEERQRGNFPDRFSGHQFPNYSSELNVNALLLGDSALYLCASMREGRVYEQYFGPGTRLTVT.